The 11 T cell receptor beta chains below were found in one sample sequenced in a study of early T cells in non-severe SARS-CoV-2 infection. TCRdb passed the 5' RACE reads through MiXCR, listing each CDR3 protein once. The sample consists of about 39,000 distinct CDR3 sequences, around 5.8% of them appearing once. The sequencing used whole blood, collected at baseline. Receptors were obtained from an adult who was a healthcare worker with PCR-confirmed SARS-CoV-2 infection or an uninfected control (not recorded which).

This clonotype was seen only a few times. The rearrangement links TRBV3-1 to TRBJ2-1; D is ambiguous. V lost 3 bases, J lost 2 bases, and 11 bases lay in between. Per germline, CDR1 LGHDT and CDR2 YNNKEL (reference sequence). The CDR3 runs to 15 residues. CDR3 sequence (DNA): TGTGCCAGCAGCCATCCGAGTTCTGCCTACAATGAGCAGTTCTTC. Translation gives CASSHPSSAYNEQFF.

This clonotype was counted at least ten times. J is TRBJ2-1 and V is TRBV6-6, with a possible D match to TRBD1 (6 bases). V shed 5 bases and J shed 6 bases, with 17 bases lying between them. The length of the CDR3 is 15 residues. Germline V gene lookup returns CDR1 MNHNY and CDR2 SVGAGI (reference sequence). The CDR3 here is CASSPTGRAGNEQFF. DNA of the CDR3: TGTGCCAGCAGTCCGACAGGCCGGGCGGGCAATGAGCAGTTCTTC.

This clonotype was detected ten times or more. CDR3 in amino acids: CASSPPRDTEAFF. CDR3 DNA sequence: TGTGCCAGCAGCCCCCCCAGGGACACTGAAGCTTTCTTT. The rearrangement joins TRBV6-7 to TRBJ1-1; weak D call: TRBD1 (5 bases). TRBV6-7 qualifies as an ORF whose function is uncertain. CDR3 length: 13 amino acids. Trimming took off 6 bases at V and 3 bases at J, with 11 bases between the two ends.

This clonotype was observed at least ten times. The chain couples TRBV7-9 to TRBJ1-1, with a weak D call TRBD1 (6 bases). Deletions cut 3 bases from V and 4 bases from J, with 18 bases between. Germline V gene sequence: CDR1 SEHNR, CDR2 FQNEAQ (reference sequence). The length of the CDR3 is 16 residues. CDR3 sequence (DNA): TGTGCCAGCAGCTTTTGGGGGGCGCAGAGGGTCACTGAAGCTTTCTTT. Translation: CASSFWGAQRVTEAFF. The whole variable domain, remainder taken from reference TRBV7-9 and TRBJ1-1, is DTGVSQNPRHKITKRGQNVTFRCDPISEHNRLYWYRQTLGQGPEFLTYFQNEAQLEKSRLLSDRFSAERPKGSFSTLEIQRTEQGDSAMYLCASSFWGAQRVTEAFFGQGTRLTVV.

In this sample, this clonotype turned up many times. The rearrangement joins TRBV19 to TRBJ1-2; 7 bases line up with TRBD1. V lost 6 bases to trimming and J lost 1 base; unmatched junction nucleotides: 14. The CDR3 loop spans 17 amino acids. The germline gives CDR1 LNHDA, CDR2 SQIVND (reference sequence). In nucleotides, the CDR3 is TGTGCCAGTAGCGCCACCGGGACAGCCGCGATTAACTATGGCTACACCTTC. This gives the protein CASSATGTAAINYGYTF.

This clonotype showed up many times. V and J are TRBV27 and TRBJ1-2, with D unresolved. Germline CDR1 MNHEY, CDR2 SMNVEV (reference sequence). CDR3 size: 14 residues. With 8 bases removed from V and 6 bases from J, the gap between germline ends came to 19 bases. The CDR3 bases are TGTGCCAGCTCATCAACGGGGTGGGAGCATGGCTACACCTTC. Translated, it gives CASSSTGWEHGYTF.

About this clonotype itself: A read error is possible here, since a much larger clone lies one base away. The chain employs TRBV10-1 and TRBJ1-4; the D is unclear. The CDR3 spans 13 residues. Between the trimmed V and J ends, which lost 5 bases and 7 bases, there was a span of 11 bases. Germline CDR1 and CDR2: WNHNN and SYGVQD (reference sequence). CDR3 nucleotides: TGCGCCAGCAGTATGGGTTGGGGTGAAAAACTGTTTTTT. Translation: CASSMGWGEKLFF.

This clonotype occurred many times. The rearrangement links TRBV13 to TRBJ2-3, with 10 bases fitting TRBD2. The CDR3 consists of 17 residues. With 3 bases clipped from V and 6 bases from J, the junction kept 12 bases outside the gene matches. Germline V lookup: CDR1 PRHDT, CDR2 FYEKMQ (reference sequence). The DNA for the CDR3 is TGTGCCAGCAGCTTGGAGGTAGCGGGGGGTGGAGGGGATACGCAGTATTTT. It encodes CASSLEVAGGGGDTQYF. The complete variable domain, with remaining parts taken from reference TRBV13 and TRBJ2-3, reads AAGVIQSPRHLIKEKRETATLKCYPIPRHDTVYWYQQGPGQDPQFLISFYEKMQSDKGSIPDRFSAQQFSDYHSELNMSSLELGDSALYFCASSLEVAGGGGDTQYFGPGTRLTVL.

This clonotype was counted ten times or more. The CDR3 sequence is CASSSVAGSGGNEQFF. CDR3 coding DNA: TGCGCCAGCAGCTCCGTAGCGGGGTCAGGGGGCAATGAGCAGTTCTTC. This chain joins TRBV5-1 and TRBJ2-1; a weak D match, TRBD2 (8 bases). Germline V gene sequence: CDR1 SGHRS, CDR2 YFSETQ. The CDR3 is 16 amino acids. V lost 3 bases and J 6 bases, leaving 19 bases between the germline ends.

This clonotype has a count of ten or more. The V gene is TRBV5-1, the J gene TRBJ2-7, with D possibly TRBD2 on 5 matching bases. V was trimmed by 2 bases and J by 5 bases, leaving 14 bases between them. CDR1 SGHRS and CDR2 YFSETQ come from the germline V gene. The CDR3 totals 14 residues. CDR3 sequence reads: CASSFPGSGNEQYF. In nucleotides, the CDR3 is TGCGCCAGCAGCTTTCCGGGGTCCGGAAACGAGCAGTACTTC.

The table lists this clonotype with many counts. The V call is TRBV5-4, the J call TRBJ1-1, with D unresolved. Trimming shortened V by 0 bases and J by 0 bases, and 6 bases separated the two germline ends. CDR3 length: 14 amino acids. Germline V lookup: CDR1 SGHNT, CDR2 YYREEE (reference sequence). CDR3 DNA sequence: TGTGCCAGCAGCTTGGGGCAGGTGAACACTGAAGCTTTCTTT. This gives the protein CASSLGQVNTEAFF. Full variable domain (outside the CDR3, taken from reference TRBV5-4 and TRBJ1-1): ETGVTQSPTHLIKTRGQQVTLRCSSQSGHNTVSWYQQALGQGPQFIFQYYREEENGRGNFPPRFSGLQFPNYSSELNVNALELDDSALYLCASSLGQVNTEAFFGQGTRLTVV.